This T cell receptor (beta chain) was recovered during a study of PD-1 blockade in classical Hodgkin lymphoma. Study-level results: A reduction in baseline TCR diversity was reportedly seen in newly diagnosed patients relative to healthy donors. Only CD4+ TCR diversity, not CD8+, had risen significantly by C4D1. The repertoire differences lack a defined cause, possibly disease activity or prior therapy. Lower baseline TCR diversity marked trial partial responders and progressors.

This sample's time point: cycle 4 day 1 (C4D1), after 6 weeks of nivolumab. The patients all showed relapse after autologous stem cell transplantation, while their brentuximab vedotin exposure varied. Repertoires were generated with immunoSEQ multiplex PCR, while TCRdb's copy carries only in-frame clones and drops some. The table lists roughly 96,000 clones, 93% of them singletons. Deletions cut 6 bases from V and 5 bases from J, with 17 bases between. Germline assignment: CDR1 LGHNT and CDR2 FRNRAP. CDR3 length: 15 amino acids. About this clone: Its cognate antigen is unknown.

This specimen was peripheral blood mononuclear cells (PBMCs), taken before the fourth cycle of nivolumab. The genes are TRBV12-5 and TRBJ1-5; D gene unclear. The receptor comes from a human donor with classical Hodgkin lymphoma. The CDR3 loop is CASGPRTSPDQPQHF. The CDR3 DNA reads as TGTGCTAGTGGCCCCCGAACGTCCCCAGATCAGCCCCAGCATTTT.